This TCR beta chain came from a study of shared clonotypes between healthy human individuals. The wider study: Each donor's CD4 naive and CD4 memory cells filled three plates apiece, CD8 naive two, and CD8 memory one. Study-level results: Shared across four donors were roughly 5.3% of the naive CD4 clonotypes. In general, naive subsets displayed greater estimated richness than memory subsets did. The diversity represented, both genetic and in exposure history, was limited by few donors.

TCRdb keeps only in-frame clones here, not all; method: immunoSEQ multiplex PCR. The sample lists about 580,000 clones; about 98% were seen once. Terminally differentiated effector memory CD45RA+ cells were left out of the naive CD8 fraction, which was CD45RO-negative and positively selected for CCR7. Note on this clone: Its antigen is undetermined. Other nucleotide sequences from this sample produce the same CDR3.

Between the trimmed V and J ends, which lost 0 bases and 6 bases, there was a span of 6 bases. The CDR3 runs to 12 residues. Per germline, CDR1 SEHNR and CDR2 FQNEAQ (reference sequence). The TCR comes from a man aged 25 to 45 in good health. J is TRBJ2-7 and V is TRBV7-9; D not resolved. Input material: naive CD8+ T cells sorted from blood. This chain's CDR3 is CASSLAPGEQYF. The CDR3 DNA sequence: TGTGCCAGCAGCTTAGCACCGGGCGAGCAGTACTTC.